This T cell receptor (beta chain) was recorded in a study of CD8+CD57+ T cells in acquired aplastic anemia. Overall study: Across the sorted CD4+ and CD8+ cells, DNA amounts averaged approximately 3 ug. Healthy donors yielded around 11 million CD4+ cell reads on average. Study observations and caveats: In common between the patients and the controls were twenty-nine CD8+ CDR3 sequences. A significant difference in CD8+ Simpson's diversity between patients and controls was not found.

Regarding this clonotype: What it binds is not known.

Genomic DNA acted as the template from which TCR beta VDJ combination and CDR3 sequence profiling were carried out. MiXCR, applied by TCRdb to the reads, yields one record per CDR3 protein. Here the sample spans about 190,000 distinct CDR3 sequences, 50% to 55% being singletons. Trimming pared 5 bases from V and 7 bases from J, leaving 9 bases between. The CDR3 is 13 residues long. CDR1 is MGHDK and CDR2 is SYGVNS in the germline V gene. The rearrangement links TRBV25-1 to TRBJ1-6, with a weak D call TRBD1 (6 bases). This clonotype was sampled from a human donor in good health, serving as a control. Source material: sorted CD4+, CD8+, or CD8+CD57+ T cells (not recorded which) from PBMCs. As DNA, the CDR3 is TGTGCCAGCAGTAGGACAGCGAATTCACCCCTCCACTTT. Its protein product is CASSRTANSPLHF.